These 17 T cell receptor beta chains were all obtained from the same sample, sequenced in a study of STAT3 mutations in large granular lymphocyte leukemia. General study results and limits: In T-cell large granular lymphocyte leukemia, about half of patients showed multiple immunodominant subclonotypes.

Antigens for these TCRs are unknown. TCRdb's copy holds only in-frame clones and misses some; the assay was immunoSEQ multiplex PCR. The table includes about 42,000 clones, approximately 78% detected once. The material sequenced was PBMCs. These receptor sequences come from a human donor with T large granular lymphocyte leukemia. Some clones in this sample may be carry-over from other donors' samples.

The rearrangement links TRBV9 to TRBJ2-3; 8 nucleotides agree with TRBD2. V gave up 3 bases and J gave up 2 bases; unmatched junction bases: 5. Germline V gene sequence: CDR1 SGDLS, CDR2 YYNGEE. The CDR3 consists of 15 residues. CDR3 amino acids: CASSASGWNTDTQYF. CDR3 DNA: TGTGCCAGCAGCGCTAGCGGGTGGAACACAGATACGCAGTATTTT.

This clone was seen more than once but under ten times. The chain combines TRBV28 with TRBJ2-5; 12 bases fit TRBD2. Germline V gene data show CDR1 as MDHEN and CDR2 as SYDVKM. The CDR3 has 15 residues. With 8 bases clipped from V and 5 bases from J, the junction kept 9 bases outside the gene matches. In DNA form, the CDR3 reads TGTGCCAGCCAACTAGCGGGGGGAAGAGTGGAGACCCAGTACTTC. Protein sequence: CASQLAGGRVETQYF.

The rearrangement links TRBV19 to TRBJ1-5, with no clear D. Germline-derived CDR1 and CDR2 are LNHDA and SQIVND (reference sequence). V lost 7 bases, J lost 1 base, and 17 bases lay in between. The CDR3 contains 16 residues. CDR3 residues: CASKGRGFESNQPQHF. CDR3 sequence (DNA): TGTGCCAGTAAGGGTCGAGGGTTTGAGAGCAATCAGCCCCAGCATTTT.

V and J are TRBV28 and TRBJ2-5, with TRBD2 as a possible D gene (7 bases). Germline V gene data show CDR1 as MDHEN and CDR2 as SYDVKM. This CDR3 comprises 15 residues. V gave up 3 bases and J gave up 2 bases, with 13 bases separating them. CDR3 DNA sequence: TGTGCCAGCAGTTTTCTTGAGGGGGGGCAAGAGACCCAGTACTTC. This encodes CASSFLEGGQETQYF.

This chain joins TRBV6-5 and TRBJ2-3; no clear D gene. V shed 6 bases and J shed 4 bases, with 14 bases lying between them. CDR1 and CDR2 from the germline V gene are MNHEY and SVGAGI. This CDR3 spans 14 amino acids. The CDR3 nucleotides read TGTGCCAGCAGAGAGTGGGAAAGACCAGATACGCAGTATTTT. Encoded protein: CASREWERPDTQYF.

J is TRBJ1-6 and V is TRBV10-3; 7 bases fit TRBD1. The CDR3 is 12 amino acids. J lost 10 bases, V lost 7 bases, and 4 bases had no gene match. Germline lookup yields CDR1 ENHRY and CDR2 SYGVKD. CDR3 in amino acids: CAITGGGSPLHF. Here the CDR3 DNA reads TGTGCCATCACAGGGGGGGGATCACCCCTCCACTTT.

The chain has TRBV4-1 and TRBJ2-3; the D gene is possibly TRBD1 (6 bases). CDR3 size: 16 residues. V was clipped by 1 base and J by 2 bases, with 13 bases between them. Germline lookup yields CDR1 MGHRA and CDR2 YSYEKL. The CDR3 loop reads CASSQVGRGLTDTQYF. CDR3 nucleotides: TGCGCCAGCAGCCAAGTAGGCAGGGGTCTCACAGATACGCAGTATTTT.

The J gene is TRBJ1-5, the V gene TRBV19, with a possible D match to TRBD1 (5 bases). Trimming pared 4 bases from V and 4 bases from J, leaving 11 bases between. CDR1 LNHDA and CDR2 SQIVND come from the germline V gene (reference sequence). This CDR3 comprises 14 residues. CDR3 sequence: CASSNNRFNQPQHF. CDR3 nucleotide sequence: TGTGCCAGTAGTAACAACAGGTTTAATCAGCCCCAGCATTTT.

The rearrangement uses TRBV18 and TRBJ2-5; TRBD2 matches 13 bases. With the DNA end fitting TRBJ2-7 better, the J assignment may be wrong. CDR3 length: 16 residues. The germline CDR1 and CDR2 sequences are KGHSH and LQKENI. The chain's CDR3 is CASSPRTSGGPYEQYF. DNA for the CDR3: TGTGCCAGCTCACCGAGGACTAGCGGGGGACCTTACGAGCAGTACTTC.

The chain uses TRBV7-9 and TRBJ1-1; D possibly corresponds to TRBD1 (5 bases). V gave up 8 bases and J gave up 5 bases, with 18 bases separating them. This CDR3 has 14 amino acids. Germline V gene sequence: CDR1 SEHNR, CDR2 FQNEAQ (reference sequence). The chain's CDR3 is CASGLRGGETEAFF. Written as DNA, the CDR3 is TGTGCCAGCGGCCTACGAGGAGGGGAGACTGAAGCTTTCTTT.

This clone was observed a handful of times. CDR3 nucleotide sequence: TGTGCCATCAGTGGGGGACAGGGACTCGGGGAGCTGTTTTTT. It codes for CAISGGQGLGELFF. The gene calls are TRBV10-3 and TRBJ2-2; TRBD1 matches at 9 bases. In germline, CDR1 is ENHRY, CDR2 SYGVKD. The CDR3 is 14 amino acids. V trimming: 4 bases; J trimming: 7 bases; junction bases outside the gene matches: 4.

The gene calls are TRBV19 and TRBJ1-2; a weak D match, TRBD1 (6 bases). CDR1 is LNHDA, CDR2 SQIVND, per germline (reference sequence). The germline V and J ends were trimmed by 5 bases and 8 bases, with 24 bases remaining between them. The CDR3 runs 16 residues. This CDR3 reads CASSSQGLNLARGYTF. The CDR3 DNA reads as TGTGCCAGTAGTTCGCAGGGGTTAAACCTTGCACGCGGCTACACCTTC.

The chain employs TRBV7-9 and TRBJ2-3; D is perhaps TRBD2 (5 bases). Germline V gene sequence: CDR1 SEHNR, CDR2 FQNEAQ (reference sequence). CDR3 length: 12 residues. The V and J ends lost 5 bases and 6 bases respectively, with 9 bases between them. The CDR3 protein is CASSPSGDTQYF. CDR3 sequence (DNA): TGTGCCAGCAGCCCCTCGGGGGATACGCAGTATTTT.

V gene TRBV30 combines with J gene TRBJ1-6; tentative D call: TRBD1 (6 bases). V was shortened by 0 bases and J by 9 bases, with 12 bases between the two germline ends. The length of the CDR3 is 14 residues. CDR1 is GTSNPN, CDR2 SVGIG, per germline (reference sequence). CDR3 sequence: CAWSVGQGSSPLHF. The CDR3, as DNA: TGTGCCTGGAGTGTTGGTCAGGGGAGTTCACCCCTCCACTTT.

The CDR3 region is CASSSGYRGINQPQHF. The CDR3 DNA follows: TGTGCCAGCAGTTCCGGTTACAGGGGAATAAATCAGCCCCAGCATTTT. This rearrangement joins TRBV28 to TRBJ1-5, with 7 bases identical to TRBD1. Germline CDR1 and CDR2: MDHEN and SYDVKM. CDR3 length equals 16 residues. V trimming: 4 bases; J trimming: 4 bases; junction bases outside the gene matches: 10.

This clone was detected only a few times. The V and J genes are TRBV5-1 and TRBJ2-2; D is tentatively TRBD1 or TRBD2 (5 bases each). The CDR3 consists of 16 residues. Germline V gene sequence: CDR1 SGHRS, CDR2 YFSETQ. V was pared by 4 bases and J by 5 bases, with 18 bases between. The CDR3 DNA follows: TGCGCCAGCAGCCCGGGCGTGGGGCGAGGGACCGGGGAGCTGTTTTTT. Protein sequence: CASSPGVGRGTGELFF.

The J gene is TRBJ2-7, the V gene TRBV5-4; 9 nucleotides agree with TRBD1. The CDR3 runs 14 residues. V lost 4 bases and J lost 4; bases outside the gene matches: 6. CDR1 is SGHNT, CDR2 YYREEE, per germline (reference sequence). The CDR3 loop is CASSRPGQGYEQYF. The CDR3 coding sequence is TGTGCCAGCAGCCGACCGGGACAGGGTTACGAGCAGTACTTC.